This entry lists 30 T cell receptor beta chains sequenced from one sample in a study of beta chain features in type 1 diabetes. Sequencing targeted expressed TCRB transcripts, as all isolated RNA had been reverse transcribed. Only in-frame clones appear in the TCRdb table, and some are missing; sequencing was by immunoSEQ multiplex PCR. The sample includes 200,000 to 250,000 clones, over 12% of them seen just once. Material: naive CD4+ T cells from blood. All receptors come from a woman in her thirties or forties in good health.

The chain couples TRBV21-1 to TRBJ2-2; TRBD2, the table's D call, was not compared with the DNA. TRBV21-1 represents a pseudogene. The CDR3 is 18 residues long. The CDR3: CASSKGAAGAPYTGELFF. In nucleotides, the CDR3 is TGTGCCAGCAGCAAAGGGGCTGCGGGGGCACCGTACACCGGGGAGCTGTTTTTT.

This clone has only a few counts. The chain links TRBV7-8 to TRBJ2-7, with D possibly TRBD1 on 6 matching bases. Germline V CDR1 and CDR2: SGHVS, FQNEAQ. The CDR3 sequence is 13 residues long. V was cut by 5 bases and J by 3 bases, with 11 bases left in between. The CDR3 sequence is CASSMDRNYEQYF. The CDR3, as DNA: TGTGCCAGCAGCATGGACAGAAACTACGAGCAGTACTTC.

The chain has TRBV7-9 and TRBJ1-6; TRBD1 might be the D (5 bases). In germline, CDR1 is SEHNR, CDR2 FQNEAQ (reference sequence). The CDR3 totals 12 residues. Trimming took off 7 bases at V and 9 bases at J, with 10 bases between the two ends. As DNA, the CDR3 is TGTGCCAGCACTCTCGGGGGTTCACCCCTCCACTTT. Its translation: CASTLGGSPLHF.

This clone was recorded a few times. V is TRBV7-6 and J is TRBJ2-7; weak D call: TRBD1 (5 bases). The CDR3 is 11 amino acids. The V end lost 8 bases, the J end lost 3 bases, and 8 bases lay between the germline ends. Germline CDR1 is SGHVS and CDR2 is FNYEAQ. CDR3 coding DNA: TGTGCCAGCCAGGGATTCTACGAGCAGTACTTC. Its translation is CASQGFYEQYF.

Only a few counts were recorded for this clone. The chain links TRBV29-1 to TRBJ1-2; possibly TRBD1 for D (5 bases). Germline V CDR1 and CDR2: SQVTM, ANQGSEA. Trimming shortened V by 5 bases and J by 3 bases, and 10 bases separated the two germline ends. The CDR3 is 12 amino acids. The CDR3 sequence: CSVTVRDYGYTF. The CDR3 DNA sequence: TGCAGCGTTACAGTCAGGGACTATGGCTACACCTTC.

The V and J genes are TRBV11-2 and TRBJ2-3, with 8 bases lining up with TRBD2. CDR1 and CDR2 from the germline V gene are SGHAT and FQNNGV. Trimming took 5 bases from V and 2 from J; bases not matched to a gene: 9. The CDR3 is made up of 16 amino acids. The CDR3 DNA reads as TGTGCCAGCAGCCCCTCTTTAGCGGGACTCACAGATACGCAGTATTTT. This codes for CASSPSLAGLTDTQYF. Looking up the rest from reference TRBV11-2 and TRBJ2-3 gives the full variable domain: EAGVAQSPRYKIIEKRQSVAFWCNPISGHATLYWYQQILGQGPKLLIQFQNNGVVDDSQLPKDRFSAERLKGVDSTLKIQPAKLEDSAVYLCASSPSLAGLTDTQYFGPGTRLTVL.

CDR3 protein: CASSQGTGGWTEAFF. CDR3 in DNA: TGTGCCAGCAGCCAAGGGACAGGGGGCTGGACTGAAGCTTTCTTT. This rearrangement joins TRBV14 to TRBJ1-1, with 11 bases lining up with TRBD1. The V gene end was trimmed by 1 base and the J gene end by 5 bases; junction bases not matched to a gene: 3. Germline CDR1 reads SGHDN; CDR2 reads FVKESK. CDR3 length: 15 amino acids.

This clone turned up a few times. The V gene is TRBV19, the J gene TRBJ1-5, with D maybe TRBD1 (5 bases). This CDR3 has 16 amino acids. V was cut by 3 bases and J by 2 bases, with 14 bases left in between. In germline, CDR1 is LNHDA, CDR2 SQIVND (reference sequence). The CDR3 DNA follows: TGTGCCAGTAGTATTTCCAGGGTCGAGGGCAATCAGCCCCAGCATTTT. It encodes CASSISRVEGNQPQHF.

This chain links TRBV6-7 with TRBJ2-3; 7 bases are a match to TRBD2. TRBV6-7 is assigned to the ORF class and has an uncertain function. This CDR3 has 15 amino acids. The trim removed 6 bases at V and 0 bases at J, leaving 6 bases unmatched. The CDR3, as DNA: TGTGCCAGCAGCACCAGCGGGGCTAGCACAGATACGCAGTATTTT. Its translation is CASSTSGASTDTQYF.

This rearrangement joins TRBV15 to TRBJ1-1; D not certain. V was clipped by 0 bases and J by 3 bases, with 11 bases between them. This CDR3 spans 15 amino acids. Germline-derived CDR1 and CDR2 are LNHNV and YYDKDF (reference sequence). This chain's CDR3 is CATSRDARMDTEAFF. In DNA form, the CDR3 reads TGTGCCACCAGCAGAGATGCCAGGATGGACACTGAAGCTTTCTTT.

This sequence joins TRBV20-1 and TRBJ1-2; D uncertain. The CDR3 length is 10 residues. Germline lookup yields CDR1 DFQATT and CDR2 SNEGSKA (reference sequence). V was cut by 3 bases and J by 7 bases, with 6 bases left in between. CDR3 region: CSASLSGYTF. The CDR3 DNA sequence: TGCAGTGCTAGTTTATCTGGCTACACCTTC.

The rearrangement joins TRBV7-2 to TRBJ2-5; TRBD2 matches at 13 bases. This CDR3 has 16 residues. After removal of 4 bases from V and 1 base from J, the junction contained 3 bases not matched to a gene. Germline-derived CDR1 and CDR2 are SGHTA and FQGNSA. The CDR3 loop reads CASSSGLAGAQETQYF. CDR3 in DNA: TGTGCCAGCAGCTCCGGACTAGCGGGGGCCCAAGAGACCCAGTACTTC.

CDR3 protein: CASSEMTGHQPQHF. The CDR3 coding sequence is TGTGCCAGCAGTGAGATGACAGGGCATCAGCCCCAGCATTTT. The rearrangement joins TRBV6-1 to TRBJ1-5; 7 bases line up with TRBD1. Germline CDR1 and CDR2: MNHNS and SASEGT. There are 14 residues in the CDR3. With 3 bases clipped from V and 5 bases from J, the junction kept 4 bases outside the gene matches.

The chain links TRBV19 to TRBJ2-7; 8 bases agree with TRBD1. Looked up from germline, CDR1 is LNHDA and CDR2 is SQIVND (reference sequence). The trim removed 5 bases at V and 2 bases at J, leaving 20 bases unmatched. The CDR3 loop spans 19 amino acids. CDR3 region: CASSPAGTGSIRSPYEQYF. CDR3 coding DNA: TGTGCCAGTAGTCCCGCCGGGACAGGCTCAATCCGCTCGCCCTACGAGCAGTACTTC.

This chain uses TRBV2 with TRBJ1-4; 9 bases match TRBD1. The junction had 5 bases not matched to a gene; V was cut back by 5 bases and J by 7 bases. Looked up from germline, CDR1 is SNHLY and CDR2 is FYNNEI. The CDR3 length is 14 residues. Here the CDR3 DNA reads TGTGCCAGCAGTCAAACAGGGGGCGTTGAAAAACTGTTTTTT. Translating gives CASSQTGGVEKLFF.

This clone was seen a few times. The CDR3 region is CASSLAPRGGWSYNEQFF. CDR3 nucleotides: TGTGCCAGCAGCTTAGCCCCTCGCGGGGGTTGGTCCTACAATGAGCAGTTCTTC. This chain connects TRBV11-2 to TRBJ2-1, with 7 bases matching TRBD2. This CDR3 contains 18 residues. CDR1 and CDR2 from the germline V gene are SGHAT and FQNNGV. V lost 1 base to trimming and J lost 1 base; unmatched junction nucleotides: 10.

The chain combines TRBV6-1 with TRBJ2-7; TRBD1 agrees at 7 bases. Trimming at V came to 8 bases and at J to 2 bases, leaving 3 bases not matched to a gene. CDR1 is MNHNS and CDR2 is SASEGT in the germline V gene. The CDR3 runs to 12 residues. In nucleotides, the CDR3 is TGTGCCAGCGCCGGGACAGCCTACGAGCAGTACTTC. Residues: CASAGTAYEQYF.

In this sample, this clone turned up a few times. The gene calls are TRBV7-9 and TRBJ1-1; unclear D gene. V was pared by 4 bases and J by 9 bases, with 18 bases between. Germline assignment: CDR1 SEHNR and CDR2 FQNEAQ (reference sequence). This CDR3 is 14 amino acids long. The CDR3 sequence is CASSYNEVLNQAFF. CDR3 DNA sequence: TGTGCCAGCAGCTATAACGAGGTTCTGAACCAAGCTTTCTTT.

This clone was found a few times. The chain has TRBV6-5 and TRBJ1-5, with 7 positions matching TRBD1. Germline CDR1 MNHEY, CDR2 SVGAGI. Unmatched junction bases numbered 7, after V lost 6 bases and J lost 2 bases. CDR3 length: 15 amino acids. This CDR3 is CASRGGGGGNQPQHF. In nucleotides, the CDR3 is TGTGCCAGCAGAGGCGGAGGGGGCGGCAATCAGCCCCAGCATTTT.

CDR3 sequence reads: CSAPLGLAQYF. CDR3 in DNA: TGCAGTGCCCCCCTCGGACTAGCACAGTACTTC. The V call is TRBV20-1, the J call TRBJ2-5; 8 bases line up with TRBD2. Germline-derived CDR1 and CDR2 are DFQATT and SNEGSKA (reference sequence). Unmatched junction bases numbered 8, after V lost 6 bases and J lost 11 bases. This CDR3 spans 11 amino acids.

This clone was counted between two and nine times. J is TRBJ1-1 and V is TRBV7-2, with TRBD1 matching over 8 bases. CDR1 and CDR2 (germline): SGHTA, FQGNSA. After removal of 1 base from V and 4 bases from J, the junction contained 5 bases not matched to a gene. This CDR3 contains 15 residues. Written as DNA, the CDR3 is TGTGCCAGCAGCTTAGGGACCAGGGGGCTCACTGAAGCTTTCTTT. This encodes CASSLGTRGLTEAFF.

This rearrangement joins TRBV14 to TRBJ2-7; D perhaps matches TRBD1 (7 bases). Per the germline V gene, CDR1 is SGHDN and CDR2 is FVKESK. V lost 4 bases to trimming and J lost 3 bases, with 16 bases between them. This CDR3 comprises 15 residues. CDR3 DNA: TGTGCCAGCAGCCCGGCCAGCAGGGGGGTCTACGAGCAGTACTTC. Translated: CASSPASRGVYEQYF.

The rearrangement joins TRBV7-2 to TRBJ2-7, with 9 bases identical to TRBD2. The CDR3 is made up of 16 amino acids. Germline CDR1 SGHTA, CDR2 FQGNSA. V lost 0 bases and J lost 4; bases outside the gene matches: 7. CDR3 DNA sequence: TGTGCCAGCAGCTTAGCTTGGCGGGGGGGCGGATACGAGCAGTACTTC. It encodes CASSLAWRGGGYEQYF.

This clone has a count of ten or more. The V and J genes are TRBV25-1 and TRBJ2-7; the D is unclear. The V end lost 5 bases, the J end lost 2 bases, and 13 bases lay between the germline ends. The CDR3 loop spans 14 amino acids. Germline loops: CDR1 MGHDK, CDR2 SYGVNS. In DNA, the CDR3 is TGTGCCAGCAGTCCCCTCGTGGCCCCCTACGAGCAGTACTTC. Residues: CASSPLVAPYEQYF.

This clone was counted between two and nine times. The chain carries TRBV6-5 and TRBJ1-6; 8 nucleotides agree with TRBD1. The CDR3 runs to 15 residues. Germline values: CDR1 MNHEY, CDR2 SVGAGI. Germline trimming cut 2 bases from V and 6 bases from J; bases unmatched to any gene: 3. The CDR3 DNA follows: TGTGCCAGCAGTTACGACGACAGGGGTAATTCACCCCTCCACTTT. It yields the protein CASSYDDRGNSPLHF.

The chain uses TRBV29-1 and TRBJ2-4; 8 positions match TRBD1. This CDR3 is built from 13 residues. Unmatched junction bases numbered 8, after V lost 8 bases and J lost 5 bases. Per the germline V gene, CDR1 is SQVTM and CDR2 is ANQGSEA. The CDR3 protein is CSPFLTGENIQYF. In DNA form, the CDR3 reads TGCAGCCCATTTTTGACAGGGGAAAACATTCAGTACTTC.

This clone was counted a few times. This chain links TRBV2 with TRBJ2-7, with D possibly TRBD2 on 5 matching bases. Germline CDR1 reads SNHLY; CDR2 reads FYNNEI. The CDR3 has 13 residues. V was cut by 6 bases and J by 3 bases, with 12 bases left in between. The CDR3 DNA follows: TGTGCCAGCAGAGTCGACCGGGACTACGAGCAGTACTTC. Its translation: CASRVDRDYEQYF.

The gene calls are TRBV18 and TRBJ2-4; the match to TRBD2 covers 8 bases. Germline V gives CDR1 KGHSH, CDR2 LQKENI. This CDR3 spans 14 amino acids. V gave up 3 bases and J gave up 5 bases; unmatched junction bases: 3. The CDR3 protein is CASSPTGLENIQYF. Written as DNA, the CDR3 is TGTGCCAGCTCACCGACGGGACTAGAAAACATTCAGTACTTC.

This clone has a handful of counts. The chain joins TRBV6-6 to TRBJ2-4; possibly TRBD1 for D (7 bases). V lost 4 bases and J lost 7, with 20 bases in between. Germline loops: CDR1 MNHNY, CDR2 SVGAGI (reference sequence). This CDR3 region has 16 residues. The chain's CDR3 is CASSFPGTAGGNIQYF. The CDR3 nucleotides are TGTGCCAGCAGTTTCCCCGGGACAGCAGGAGGGAACATTCAGTACTTC.

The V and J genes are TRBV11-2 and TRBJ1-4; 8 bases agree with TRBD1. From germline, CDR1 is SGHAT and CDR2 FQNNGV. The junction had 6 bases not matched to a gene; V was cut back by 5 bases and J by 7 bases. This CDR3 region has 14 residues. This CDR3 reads CASSVGQGREKLFF. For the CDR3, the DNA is TGTGCCAGCAGCGTCGGACAGGGTCGTGAAAAACTGTTTTTT.